This TCR beta chain comes out of a study of metastatic and nonmetastatic thyroid tumors. MiXCR was used by TCRdb to re-call the PCR reads. The sample has about 82,000 clones; under 15% are singletons. Germline lookup yields CDR1 SGHDN and CDR2 FVKESK. J gave up 9 bases and V 7 bases, and 12 bases lay outside the gene matches. This CDR3 comprises 14 residues. Every patient underwent thyroid surgery untreated. Note on this clone: A much larger clone sits a single nucleotide away, making a read error possible.

Source material: tumor tissue. The origin of this receptor is a female donor with papillary thyroid cancer or a benign thyroid nodule (not recorded which). Some clones in this sample may be carry-over from other donors' samples. The rearrangement joins TRBV14 to TRBJ2-1; 7 positions match TRBD2. CDR3 DNA sequence: TGTGCCAGCATCCGCTTCCTGGGGGGGTCTGAGCAGTTCTTC. It codes for CASIRFLGGSEQFF.